This TCR beta chain was captured by sequencing in a study of shared clonotypes between healthy human individuals. Study at large: The donor group consisted of a couple of women and a few men, aged 18 to 49.

Every subset had its genomic DNA shared out evenly among several immunoSEQ plates. It was roughly 200 ng DNA, about 30,000 T cell genomes, that sorted-subset replicate PCRs used. Repertoires were generated with immunoSEQ multiplex PCR, while TCRdb's copy carries only in-frame clones and drops some. The table records 2 million to 2.5 million clones, around 95% of them present only once. The ends lost 5 bases at V and 6 bases at J; junction bases unmatched: 3. This CDR3 region has 12 residues. Germline V lookup: CDR1 MNHNS, CDR2 SASEGT. The TCR sequence derives from a man younger than 35 in good health. The chain joins TRBV6-1 to TRBJ1-1; 7 positions agree with TRBD1. Sequencing was carried out using naive CD4+ T cells sorted from blood. Regarding subset: CD45RA+ positively selected. The CDR3 nucleotides read TGTGCCAGCAGTTCAGGGGGGGCTGAAGCTTTCTTT. Its translation is CASSSGGAEAFF.